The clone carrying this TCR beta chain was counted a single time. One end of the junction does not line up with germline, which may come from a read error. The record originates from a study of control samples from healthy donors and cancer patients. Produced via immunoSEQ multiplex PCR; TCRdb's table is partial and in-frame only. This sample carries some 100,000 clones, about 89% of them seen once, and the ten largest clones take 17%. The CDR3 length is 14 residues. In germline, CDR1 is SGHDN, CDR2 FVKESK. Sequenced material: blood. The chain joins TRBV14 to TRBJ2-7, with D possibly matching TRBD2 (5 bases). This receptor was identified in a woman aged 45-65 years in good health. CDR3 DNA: TGTGTCAGCAGTCAATTGATGCGGGTCCACGAGCAGTACTTC. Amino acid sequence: CVSSQLMRVHEQYF.